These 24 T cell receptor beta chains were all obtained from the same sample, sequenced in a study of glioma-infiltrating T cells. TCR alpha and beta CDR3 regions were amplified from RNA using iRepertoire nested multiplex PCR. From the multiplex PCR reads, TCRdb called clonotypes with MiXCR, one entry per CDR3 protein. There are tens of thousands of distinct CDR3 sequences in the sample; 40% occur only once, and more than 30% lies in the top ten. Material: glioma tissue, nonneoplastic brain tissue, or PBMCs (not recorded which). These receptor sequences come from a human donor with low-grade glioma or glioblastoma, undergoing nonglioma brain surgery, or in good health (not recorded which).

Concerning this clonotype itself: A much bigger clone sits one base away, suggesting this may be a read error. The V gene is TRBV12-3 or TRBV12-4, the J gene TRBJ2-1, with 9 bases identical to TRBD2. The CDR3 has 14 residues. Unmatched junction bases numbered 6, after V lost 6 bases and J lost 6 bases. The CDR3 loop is CASSRREGLNEQFF. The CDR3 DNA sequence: TGTGCCAGCAGCCGGCGGGAGGGCCTCAATGAGCAGTTCTTC.

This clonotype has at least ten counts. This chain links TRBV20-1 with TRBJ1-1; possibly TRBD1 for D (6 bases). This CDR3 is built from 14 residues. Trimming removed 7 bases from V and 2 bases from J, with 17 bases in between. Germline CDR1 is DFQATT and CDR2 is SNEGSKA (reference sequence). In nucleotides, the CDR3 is TGCAGTGTTAGGGGGGGGGCGGTTAACACTGAAGCTTTCTTT. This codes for CSVRGGAVNTEAFF.

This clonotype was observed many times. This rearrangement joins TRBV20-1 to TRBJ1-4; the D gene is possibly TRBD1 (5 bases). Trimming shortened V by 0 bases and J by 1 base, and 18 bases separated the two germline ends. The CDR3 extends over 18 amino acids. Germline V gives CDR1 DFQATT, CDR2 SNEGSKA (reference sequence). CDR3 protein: CSARDFMGEGRTNEKLFF. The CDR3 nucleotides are TGCAGTGCTAGAGATTTTATGGGGGAAGGCAGAACTAATGAAAAACTGTTTTTT.

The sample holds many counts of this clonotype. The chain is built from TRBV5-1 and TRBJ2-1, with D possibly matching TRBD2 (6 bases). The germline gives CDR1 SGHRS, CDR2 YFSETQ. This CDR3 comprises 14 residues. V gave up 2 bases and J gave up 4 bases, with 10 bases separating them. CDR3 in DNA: TGCGCCAGCAGCTTATTACTAGCTTACAATGAGCAGTTCTTC. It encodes CASSLLLAYNEQFF.

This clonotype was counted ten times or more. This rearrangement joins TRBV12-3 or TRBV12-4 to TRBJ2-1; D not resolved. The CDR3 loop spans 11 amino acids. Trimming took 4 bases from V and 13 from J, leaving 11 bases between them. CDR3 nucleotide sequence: TGTGCCAGCAGTTATTTGGTGGATCAGTTCTTC. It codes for CASSYLVDQFF.

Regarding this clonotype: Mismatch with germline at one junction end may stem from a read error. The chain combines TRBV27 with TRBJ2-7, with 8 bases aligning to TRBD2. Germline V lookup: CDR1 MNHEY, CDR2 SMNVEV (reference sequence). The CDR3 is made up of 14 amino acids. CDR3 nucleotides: TGTGCCAGCACCAGCGGGGGAGGAACCGGGGAGCTGTACTTC. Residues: CASTSGGGTGELYF.

CDR3 region: CARAQDGGLGTEAFF. The CDR3 DNA sequence: TGTGCCAGAGCCCAAGATGGGGGGCTGGGAACTGAAGCTTTCTTT. V and J are TRBV6-2 or TRBV6-3 and TRBJ1-1, with a possible D match to TRBD1 (6 bases). CDR1 MNHEY and CDR2 SVGEGT come from the germline V gene. The CDR3 consists of 15 residues. V was pared by 9 bases and J by 5 bases, with 22 bases between.

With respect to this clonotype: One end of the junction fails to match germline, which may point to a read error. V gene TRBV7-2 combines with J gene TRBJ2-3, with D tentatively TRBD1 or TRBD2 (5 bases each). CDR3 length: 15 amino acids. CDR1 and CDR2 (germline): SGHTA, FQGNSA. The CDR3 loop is CASSRGWDVADTQYF. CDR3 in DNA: TGTGCCAGCAGCCGTGGTTGGGACGTCGCAGATACGCAGTATTTC.

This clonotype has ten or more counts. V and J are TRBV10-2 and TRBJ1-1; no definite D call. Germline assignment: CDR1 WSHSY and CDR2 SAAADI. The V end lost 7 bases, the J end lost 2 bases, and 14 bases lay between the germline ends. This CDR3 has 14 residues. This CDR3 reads CASMAQTVNTEAFF. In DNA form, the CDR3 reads TGCGCCAGCATGGCACAGACGGTTAACACTGAAGCTTTCTTT.

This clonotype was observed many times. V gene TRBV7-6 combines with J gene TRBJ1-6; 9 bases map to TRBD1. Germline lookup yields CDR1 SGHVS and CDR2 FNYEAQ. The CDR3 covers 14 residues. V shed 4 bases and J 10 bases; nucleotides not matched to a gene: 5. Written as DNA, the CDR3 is TGTGCCAGCAGCTCCCGACAGGGGGTATCACCCCTCCACTTT. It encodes CASSSRQGVSPLHF.

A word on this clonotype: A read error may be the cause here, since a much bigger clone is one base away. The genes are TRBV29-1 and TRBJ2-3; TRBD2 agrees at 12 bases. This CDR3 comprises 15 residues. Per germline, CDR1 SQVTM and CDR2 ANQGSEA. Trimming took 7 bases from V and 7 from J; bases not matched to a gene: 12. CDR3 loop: CSATLAGGSKNTQYF. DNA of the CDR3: TGCAGCGCAACACTAGCGGGAGGTTCTAAGAATACGCAGTATTTT.

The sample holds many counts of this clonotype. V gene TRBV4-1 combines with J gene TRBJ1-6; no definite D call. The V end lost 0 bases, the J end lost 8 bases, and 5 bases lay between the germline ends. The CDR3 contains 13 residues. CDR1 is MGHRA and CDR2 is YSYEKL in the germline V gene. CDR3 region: CASSQDWDSPLHF. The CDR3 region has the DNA TGCGCCAGCAGCCAAGATTGGGATTCACCCCTCCACTTT.

In DNA form, the CDR3 reads TGTGCCAGCAGCCCTGAGGAGCGGGGGTCCTACAATGAGCAGTTCTTC. It is translated as CASSPEERGSYNEQFF. The V gene is TRBV7-2, the J gene TRBJ2-1; 8 bases map to TRBD2. Germline trimming cut 5 bases from V and 1 base from J; bases unmatched to any gene: 7. Germline lookup yields CDR1 SGHTA and CDR2 FQGNSA. The CDR3 loop spans 16 amino acids.

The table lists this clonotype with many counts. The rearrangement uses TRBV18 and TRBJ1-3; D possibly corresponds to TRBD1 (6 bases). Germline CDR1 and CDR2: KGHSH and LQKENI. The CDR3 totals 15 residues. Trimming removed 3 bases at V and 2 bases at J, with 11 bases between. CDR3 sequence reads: CASSPTTGTGNTIYF. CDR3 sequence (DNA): TGTGCCAGCTCACCGACTACAGGGACTGGAAACACCATATATTTT.

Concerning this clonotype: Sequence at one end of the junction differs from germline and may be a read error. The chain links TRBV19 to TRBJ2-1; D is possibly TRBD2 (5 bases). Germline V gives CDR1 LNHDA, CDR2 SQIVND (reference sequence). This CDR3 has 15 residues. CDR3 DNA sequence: TGTGCCAGTAGTAGAGGGTCAACCTCCTACAATGAGGAGTTCTTC. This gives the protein CASSRGSTSYNEEFF. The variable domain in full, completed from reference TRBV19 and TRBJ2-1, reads DGGITQSPKYLFRKEGQNVTLSCEQNLNHDAMYWYRQDPGQGLRLIYYSQIVNDFQKGDIAEGYSVSREKKESFPLTVTSAQKNPTAFYLCASSRGSTSYNEEFFGPGTRLTVL.

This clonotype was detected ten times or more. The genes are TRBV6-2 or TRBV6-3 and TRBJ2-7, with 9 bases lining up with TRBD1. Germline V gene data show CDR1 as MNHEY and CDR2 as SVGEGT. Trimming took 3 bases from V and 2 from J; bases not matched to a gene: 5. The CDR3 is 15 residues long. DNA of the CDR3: TGTGCCAGCAGTTATGGGACAGGGAACCCCTACGAGCAGTACTTC. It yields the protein CASSYGTGNPYEQYF.

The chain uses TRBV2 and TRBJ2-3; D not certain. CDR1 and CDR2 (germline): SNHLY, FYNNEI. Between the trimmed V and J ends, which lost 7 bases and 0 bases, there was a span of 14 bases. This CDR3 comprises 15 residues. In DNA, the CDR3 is TGTGCCAGCATCCTTGAGCGCGGAAGCACAGATACGCAGTATTTT. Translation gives CASILERGSTDTQYF.

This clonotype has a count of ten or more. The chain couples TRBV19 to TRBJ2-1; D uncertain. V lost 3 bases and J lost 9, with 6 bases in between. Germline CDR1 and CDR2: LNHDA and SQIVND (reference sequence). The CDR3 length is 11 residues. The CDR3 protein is CASSIFTEQFF. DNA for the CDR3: TGTGCCAGTAGTATTTTCACTGAGCAGTTCTTC.

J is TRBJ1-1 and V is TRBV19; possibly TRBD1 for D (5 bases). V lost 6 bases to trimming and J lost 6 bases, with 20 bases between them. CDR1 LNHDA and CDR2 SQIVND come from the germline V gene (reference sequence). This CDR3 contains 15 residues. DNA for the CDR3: TGTGCCAGTAGCAATCTTGACTCGGGGCGCGCTGAAGCTTTCTTT. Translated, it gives CASSNLDSGRAEAFF.

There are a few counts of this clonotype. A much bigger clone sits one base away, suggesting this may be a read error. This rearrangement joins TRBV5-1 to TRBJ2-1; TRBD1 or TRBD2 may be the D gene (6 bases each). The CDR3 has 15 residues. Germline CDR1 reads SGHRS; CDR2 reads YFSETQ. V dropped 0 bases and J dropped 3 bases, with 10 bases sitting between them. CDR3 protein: CASSLEGGVYNEQFF. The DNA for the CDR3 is TGCGCCAGCAGCTTGGAGGGGGGTGTCTACAATGAGCAGTTCTTC.

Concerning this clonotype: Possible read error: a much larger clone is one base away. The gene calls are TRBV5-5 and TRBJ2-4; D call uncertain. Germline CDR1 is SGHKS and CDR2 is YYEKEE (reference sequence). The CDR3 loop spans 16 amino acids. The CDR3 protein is CASSLVPGVAKNIQHF. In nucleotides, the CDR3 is TGTGCCAGCAGCTTGGTGCCAGGAGTAGCCAAAAACATTCAGCACTTC.

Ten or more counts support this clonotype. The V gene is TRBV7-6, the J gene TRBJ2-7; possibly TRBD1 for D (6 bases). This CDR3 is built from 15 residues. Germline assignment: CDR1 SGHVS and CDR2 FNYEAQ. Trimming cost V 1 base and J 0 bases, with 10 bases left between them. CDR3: CASSLEPGVSYEQYF. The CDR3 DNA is TGTGCCAGCAGCTTAGAGCCAGGGGTCTCCTACGAGCAGTACTTC.

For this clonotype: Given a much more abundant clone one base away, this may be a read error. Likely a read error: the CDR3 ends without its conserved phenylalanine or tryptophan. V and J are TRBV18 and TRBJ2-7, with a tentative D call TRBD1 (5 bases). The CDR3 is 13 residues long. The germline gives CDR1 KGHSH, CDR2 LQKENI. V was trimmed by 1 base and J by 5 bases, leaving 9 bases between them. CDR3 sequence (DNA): TGTGCCAGCTCACCACTCCTAGGGGACGAGCAGTACCTC. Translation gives CASSPLLGDEQYL.

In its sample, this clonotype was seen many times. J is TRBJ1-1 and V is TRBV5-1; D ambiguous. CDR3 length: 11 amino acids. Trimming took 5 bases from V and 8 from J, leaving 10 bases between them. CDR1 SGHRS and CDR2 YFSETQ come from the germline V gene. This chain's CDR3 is CASRSATEAFF. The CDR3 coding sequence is TGCGCCAGCAGGTCGGCCACCGAAGCTTTCTTT.